This T cell receptor (beta chain) stems from a study of early T cells in non-severe SARS-CoV-2 infection. Overall study context: Unsorted whole blood bulk RNA was sequenced, with unpaired chains. Study results and caveats: Matching against VDJdb likely underestimated virus-specific expansions, favoring anti-spike CD8.

The library protocol tagged individual cDNA molecules with unique molecular identifiers. TCRdb fed the 5' RACE reads into MiXCR, producing one record per CDR3 protein. The data show tens of thousands of distinct CDR3 sequences, about a tenth seen once. This clonotype was seen ten or more times. Its matching antigen is unknown. Germline V lookup: CDR1 DFQATT, CDR2 SNEGSKA (reference sequence). This CDR3 spans 14 amino acids. Trimming stripped 0 bases from V and 0 bases from J, with 8 bases between. The chain combines TRBV20-1 with TRBJ1-2; the D gene is possibly TRBD1 (6 bases). The material sequenced was whole blood. The receptor comes from an adult who was a healthcare worker with PCR-confirmed SARS-CoV-2 infection or an uninfected control (not recorded which). In nucleotides, the CDR3 is TGCAGTGCTAGAGATACAGGGACTAACTATGGCTACACCTTC. It codes for CSARDTGTNYGYTF.